The sequence of this TCR beta chain was determined in a study of T cells expressing NK-cell markers. Study-level information: Sorted CD3+CD56+NKG2C+, CD3+CD56+NKG2C- and CD3+CD56-NKG2C+ T cells provided the TCR beta repertoires. The sequencing cohort of eight donors included seven HCMV-seropositive individuals and one seronegative individual.

Study-wide results and caveats: Four donors likewise had their CD3+CD56-NKG2C+ fraction led by these clonotypes. Several of the donors carried dominant NKG2C+ clonotypes that took up roughly 1.0-8% of their CD8+ T cells.

Concerning this clonotype itself: Its specificity is unknown.

The CDR3 consists of 17 residues. TCRdb reprocessed the 5' RACE reads and stores each CDR3 protein as one record, lacking DNA. The sample shows more than 250,000 distinct CDR3 sequences, and about 0.4% sits with its ten largest clones. The sequencing sample was made of blood T cells: a sorted CD56 or NKG2C T cell subset, CD4+ or CD8+ T cells, or bulk PBMC T cells (not recorded which). V usage is TRBV12-3 or TRBV12-4 and J usage is TRBJ2-7; absent DNA, TCRdb's TRBD1 call cannot be checked. This TCR was recovered from a man aged 18 to 30 in good health. Here the CDR3 reads CASSNDRGRILPYEQYF.